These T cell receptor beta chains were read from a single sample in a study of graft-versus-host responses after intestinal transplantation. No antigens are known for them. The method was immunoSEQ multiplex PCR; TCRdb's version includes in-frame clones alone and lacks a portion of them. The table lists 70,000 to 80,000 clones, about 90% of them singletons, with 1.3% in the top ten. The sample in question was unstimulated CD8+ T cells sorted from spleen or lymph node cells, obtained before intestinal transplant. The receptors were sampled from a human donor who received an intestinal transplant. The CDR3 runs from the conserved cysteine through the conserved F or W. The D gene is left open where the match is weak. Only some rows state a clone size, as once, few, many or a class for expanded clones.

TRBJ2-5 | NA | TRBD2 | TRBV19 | CASGAGGQETQYF | TGTGCCAGTGGGGCGGGGGGTCAAGAGACCCAGTACTTC
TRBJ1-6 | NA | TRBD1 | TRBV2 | CASTQGVVGYNSPLHF | TGTGCCAGCACCCAGGGGGTAGTGGGGTATAATTCACCCCTCCACTTT
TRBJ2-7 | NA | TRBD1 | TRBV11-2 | CASSSTGDYEQYF | TGTGCCAGCAGCTCGACAGGGGATTACGAGCAGTACTTC
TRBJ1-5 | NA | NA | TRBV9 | CASSPGSSNQPQHF | TGTGCCAGCAGCCCCGGGAGCAGCAATCAGCCCCAGCATTTT
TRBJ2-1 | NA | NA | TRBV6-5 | CASSSHYGDNEQFF | TGTGCCAGCAGTTCCCACTATGGTGACAATGAGCAGTTCTTC
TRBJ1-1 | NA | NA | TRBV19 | CASSISEDSGTEAFF | TGTGCCAGTAGTATTTCGGAGGACAGTGGAACTGAAGCTTTCTTT
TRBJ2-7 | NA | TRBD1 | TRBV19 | CASTLTGSSYEQYF | TGTGCCAGTACCTTGACAGGGAGCTCCTACGAGCAGTACTTC
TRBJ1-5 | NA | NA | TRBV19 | CASSPSEDQPQHF | TGTGCCAGTAGTCCCTCGGAGGATCAGCCCCAGCATTTT
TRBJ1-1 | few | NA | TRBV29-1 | CSVEGGGEGTEAFF | TGCAGCGTTGAAGGAGGAGGAGAAGGGACTGAAGCTTTCTTT
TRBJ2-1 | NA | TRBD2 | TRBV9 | CASSPSGDPNEQFF | TGTGCCAGCAGCCCGAGCGGGGATCCCAATGAGCAGTTCTTC
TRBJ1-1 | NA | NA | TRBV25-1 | CASSGTGGGGNTEAFF | TGTGCCAGCAGTGGAACGGGGGGCGGGGGGAACACTGAAGCTTTCTTT
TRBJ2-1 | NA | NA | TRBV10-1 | CASSGVSYNEQFF | TGCGCCAGCAGCGGGGTATCCTACAATGAGCAGTTCTTC
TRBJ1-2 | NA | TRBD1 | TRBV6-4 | CASLGQGDYGYTF | TGTGCCAGCCTCGGACAGGGCGACTATGGCTACACCTTC
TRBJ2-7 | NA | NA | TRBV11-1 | CASSLVPSSYEQYF | TGTGCCAGCAGCTTAGTTCCTTCTTCCTACGAGCAGTACTTC
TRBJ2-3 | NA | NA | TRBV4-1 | CASSLDSYTQYF | TGCGCCAGCAGCCTCGACAGTTATACGCAGTATTTT
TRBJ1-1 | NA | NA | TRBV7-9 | CASSPWGVGTEAFF | TGTGCCAGCAGCCCGTGGGGGGTTGGCACTGAAGCTTTCTTT
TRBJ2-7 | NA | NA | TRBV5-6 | CASSPGGWEQYF | TGTGCCAGCAGCCCCGGGGGTTGGGAGCAGTACTTC
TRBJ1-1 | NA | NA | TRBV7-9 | CASSLEGGGRHEAFF | TGTGCCAGCAGCTTAGAGGGGGGAGGGAGGCATGAAGCTTTCTTT
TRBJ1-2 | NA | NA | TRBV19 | CATHPGGDGYTF | TGTGCCACCCACCCCGGGGGAGATGGCTACACCTTC
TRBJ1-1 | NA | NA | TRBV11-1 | CASSPTGTGAPTGTEAFF | TGTGCCAGCAGTCCGACCGGGACTGGGGCCCCCACGGGGACTGAAGCTTTCTTT
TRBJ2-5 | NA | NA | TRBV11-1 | CASSFATETQYF | TGTGCCAGCAGCTTCGCTACAGAGACCCAGTACTTC
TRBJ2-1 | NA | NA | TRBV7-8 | CASSLALGSPYNEQFF | TGTGCCAGCAGCTTAGCGCTCGGGAGCCCCTACAATGAGCAGTTCTTC
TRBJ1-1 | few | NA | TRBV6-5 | CASSRSRVWTEAFF | TGTGCCAGCAGCCGCAGCAGGGTCTGGACTGAAGCTTTCTTT
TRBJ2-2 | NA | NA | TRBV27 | CASSLPGQPGELFF | TGTGCCAGCAGTTTACCCGGACAACCCGGGGAGCTGTTTTTT
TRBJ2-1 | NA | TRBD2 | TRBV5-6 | CASSLSLAGDYNEQFF | TGTGCCAGCAGCTTGAGTCTAGCGGGGGACTACAATGAGCAGTTCTTC
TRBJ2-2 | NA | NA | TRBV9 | CASEGVDTGELFF | TGTGCCAGCGAAGGGGTCGACACCGGGGAGCTGTTTTTT
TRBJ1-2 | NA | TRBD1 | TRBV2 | CADATTQGSNGYTF | TGTGCCGACGCAACAACACAGGGGAGCAATGGCTACACCTTC
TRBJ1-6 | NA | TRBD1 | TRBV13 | CASSSRTGPSALHF | TGTGCCAGCAGCTCTCGGACAGGCCCCTCGGCCCTCCACTTT
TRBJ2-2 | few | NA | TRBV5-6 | CASSLVQFTGELFF | TGTGCCAGCAGCTTGGTACAGTTCACCGGGGAGCTGTTTTTT
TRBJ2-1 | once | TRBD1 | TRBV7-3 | CASSPGTGSSDEQFF | TGTGCCAGCAGCCCAGGGACAGGTTCTTCAGATGAGCAGTTCTTC
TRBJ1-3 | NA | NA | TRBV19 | CASSMSGWTGNTIYF | TGTGCCAGTAGTATGTCAGGGTGGACTGGAAACACCATATATTTT
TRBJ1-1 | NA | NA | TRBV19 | CASSSGVNTEAFF | TGTGCCAGTAGTTCCGGGGTGAACACTGAAGCTTTCTTT
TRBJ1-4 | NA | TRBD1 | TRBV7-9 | CASSPGQGREKLFF | TGTGCCAGCAGCCCCGGACAGGGGCGAGAAAAACTGTTTTTT
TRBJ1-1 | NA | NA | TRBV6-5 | CASSPGNTEAFF | TGTGCCAGCAGTCCGGGGAACACTGAAGCTTTCTTT
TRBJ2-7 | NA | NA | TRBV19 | CASSPGQELLVGYEQYF | TGTGCCAGTAGTCCAGGACAAGAACTTCTAGTGGGCTACGAGCAGTACTTC
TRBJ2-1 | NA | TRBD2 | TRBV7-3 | CASSLLAGPNEQFF | TGTGCCAGCAGCTTACTAGCGGGGCCCAATGAGCAGTTCTTC
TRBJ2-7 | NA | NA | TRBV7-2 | CASSLVAGNEQYF | TGTGCCAGCAGCTTAGTGGCAGGGAACGAGCAGTACTTC
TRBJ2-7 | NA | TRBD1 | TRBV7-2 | CASSLDRGASYEQYF | TGTGCCAGCAGCTTAGACAGGGGCGCCTCCTACGAGCAGTACTTC
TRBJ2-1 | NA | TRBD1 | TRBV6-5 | CASSYSRTGYNEQFF | TGTGCCAGCAGTTACTCCCGGACAGGCTACAATGAGCAGTTCTTC
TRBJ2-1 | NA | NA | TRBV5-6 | CASSPGVVDEQFF | TGTGCCAGCAGCCCCGGGGTAGTCGATGAGCAGTTCTTC